This T cell receptor (beta chain) comes out of a study of shared clonotypes between healthy human individuals (dated by TCRdb to 2019 to 2021). Study-wide context: A couple of women and a few men aged 18 to 49 years were included in the cohort. To increase sequencing depth and limit assay-specific biases, different laboratories used diverse techniques to prepare libraries and sequence TCR repertoires. Leukapheresis yielded between about 0.9 and 9 billion PBMCs per donor. For each donor, CD4 naive and CD4 memory were each given three plates, CD8 naive was given two plates, and CD8 memory was given one plate. Blood TCR repertoires of five healthy adults were deeply sequenced to estimate repertoire size and the extent of clonotype sharing between individuals. Overall study results and their limits: Higher generation probabilities were observed for clonotypes shared by all four sorted-subset donors than for non-shared clonotypes. Pairwise subsampling indicated that sequencing depth was expected to affect the degree of clonotype sharing among donors. Estimated clonotype richness was generally larger for naive than for memory subsets. Sharing across four donors was observed for approximately 5% of naive CD4, 3% to 4% of naive CD8, 2% to 2.5% of memory CD4, and roughly 0.4% of memory CD8 clonotypes. The genetic and exposure-history diversity represented was limited by the small number of donors. Incomplete sequencing was indicated by rarefaction of sorted-subset datasets, despite the large sequencing depth. Sampling was limited to blood, and TCR repertoires in tissue likely differ from TCR repertoires in blood.

Including the terminal cysteine and phenylalanine, the CDR3 comprises 16 residues. Only the CDR3 region is kept as DNA, spanning 48 bases read in frame from base 1. The V end gives up 1 base and the J end 3 bases, leaving 7 bases in the junction not matched to a gene. Sequences KGHSY (CDR1) and FQNENV (CDR2) are obtained from the germline V gene. Using the deep immunoSEQ assay, TCR CDR3 regions were amplified from genomic DNA by multiplex PCR. For each cell subset, the extracted genomic DNA was distributed evenly across all wells of several immunoSEQ 96-well plates, and each plate served as one replicate. Each replicate PCR for sorted subsets received approximately 200 ng genomic DNA, equal to around 32,000 T cell genomes. Purified libraries were quantified with a Qubit 3.0 fluorometer, sized on a Bioanalyzer 2100, and re-quantified with the KAPA Library Quantification kit. Each immunoSEQ 96-well plate was sequenced on its own single-read 150-cycle Illumina NextSeq 550 flow cell. The source study handled its data this way. Because the immunoSEQ output included only junctional sequences and no quality scores, the filtering could not be the same as the filtering used for full-length reads. To assign V/J genes and CDR3, sequences were annotated using PyIR, a Python wrapper for IgBLAST v1.9, with IMGT germline references. Reads were removed for weak V/J assignments (E-value above 1e-6), missing CDR3, stop codons, out-of-frame junctions, or ambiguous translated residues. V3J clonotypes were defined as sequences sharing an identical inferred V gene, J gene, and CDR3 amino acid sequence. The percentage overlap between two repertoires was calculated by dividing the number of shared unique clonotypes by the size of the smaller repertoire. Richness of each repertoire was evaluated using RTK rarefaction, the Chao1 estimator, and Recon v2.1 estimates of unobserved clonotypes. Generation probabilities were computed with OLGA for all TCRbeta clonotypes obtained by the gDNA method from a handful of donors. TCRdb took over this immuneACCESS table, retaining in-frame rearrangements with V and J assigned. Such tables are incomplete; in checked studies, under half of the missing clones stem from an unresolved V gene, and the remainder is unexplained. From that table come the V and J calls and clone size; the DNA was used to work out D and trimming. The sample yields some 2.4 million clones; 93% were counted once. The ten most abundant clones make up more than 0.35% of the sample.

As regards this clone: This receptor's antigen is unknown. The input lacks base qualities; no much larger clone sits a single base away.

Donors were healthy HIV-negative adults with no recently reported acute infections or vaccinations. Every donor was a Caucasian adult living in Nashville, Tennessee, USA. CD4+ T cells were enriched through magnetic negative selection, after which naive cells were positively selected on CD45RA and the remaining negative fraction served as the memory subset. After blood collection by leukapheresis, PBMCs were isolated using Ficoll-Histopaque density gradient centrifugation and then cryopreserved in the vapor phase of liquid nitrogen. Analytical flow cytometry was used to check the purity and quantity of each magnetically sorted T cell population. Genomic DNA was isolated from each sorted fraction and quantified by UV absorbance on a Nanodrop 2000c.

Material: naive CD4+ T cells from PBMCs. In the paper's terms, the cell subset or site label means: CD45RA+ positively selected. The chain was built from TRBV16 and TRBJ2-7; 9 bases in the junction line up with TRBD2. The TCR was taken from a man aged 18-30 years in good health. Some clones in this sample may be carry-over from other donors' samples. The nucleotides read TGTGCCAGCAGCCAATTTCTCCTAGCGGGAAGCTACGAGCAGTACTTC. Translated, this gives CASSQFLLAGSYEQYF. The variable domain in full, with residues beyond the CDR3 obtained from the reference TRBV16 and TRBJ2-7 genes, is GEEVAQTPKHLVRGEGQKAKLYCAPIKGHSYVFWYQQVLKNEFKFLISFQNENVFDETGMPKERFSAKCLPNSPCSLEIQATKLEDSAVYFCASSQFLLAGSYEQYFGPGTRLTVT.